The present T cell receptor beta chain was sequenced within a study of blood T cell repertoires in COVID-19. Study-wide context: The United States, Italy and Spain supplied acute and convalescent COVID-19 samples.

The CDR3 is made up of 13 amino acids. Per germline, CDR1 MNHEY and CDR2 SVGAGI. Trimming took 8 bases from V and 3 from J, leaving 13 bases between them. As originally analysed: Reference gene primer amplification gave nucleated cell count estimates. Measured with immunoSEQ multiplex PCR; TCRdb has only the in-frame clones, and not every one. V and J calls and clone size are as listed in that table; D and trimming were resolved from the DNA. The table shows about 330,000 clones, with approximately 90% occurring only once. Sequencing used peripheral blood. The TCR comes from a man between 25 and 39 years old with COVID-19, enrolled during active disease. This chain uses TRBV6-5 with TRBJ2-5, with D tentatively TRBD1 (6 bases). The CDR3 region is CASREQGKETQYF. The CDR3 bases are TGTGCCAGCCGGGAACAGGGAAAAGAGACCCAGTACTTC.